What follows are 16 T cell receptor beta chains derived from one specimen sequenced in a study of T-cell reconstitution after alpha-beta-depleted transplantation in children. Preparation of the TCRbeta library involved a method that used unique molecular identifiers. MiXCR, applied by TCRdb to the PCR reads, yields one record per CDR3 protein. The sample yields fewer than 550,000 distinct CDR3 sequences, about an eighth seen once. The starting material was PBMCs, mostly from graft donor cells, obtained 180 days after TCRalphabeta/CD19-depleted stem cell transplant. The origin of the receptors is a female patient between 2 and 15 years old who had a stem cell transplant for aplastic anemia, so the T cells may come from the graft donor.

This clonotype has at least ten counts. The J gene is TRBJ1-1, the V gene TRBV12-3 or TRBV12-4, with D possibly matching TRBD1 (5 bases). This CDR3 has 17 residues. Deletions cut 5 bases from V and 4 bases from J, with 23 bases between. The CDR3 protein is CASSDPRNGTRSTEAFF. The CDR3 DNA reads as TGTGCCAGCAGTGACCCAAGAAACGGGACCCGAAGCACTGAAGCTTTCTTT.

This clonotype has only a few counts. The chain has TRBV2 and TRBJ2-7; TRBD2 matches 9 bases. The CDR3 is 14 amino acids. From germline, CDR1 is SNHLY and CDR2 FYNNEI. Losses at the gene ends were 7 bases for V and 6 bases for J; bases not matched to a gene: 10. CDR3 DNA sequence: TGTGCCAGCACCGAAATAGCGGGAGATCGCGAGCAGTACTTC. Residues: CASTEIAGDREQYF.

This chain uses TRBV24-1 with TRBJ2-6; TRBD1 matches 10 bases. J lost 0 bases, V lost 5 bases, and 9 bases had no gene match. There are 19 residues in the CDR3. CDR1 and CDR2 from the germline V gene are KGHDR and SFDVKD. The CDR3 protein is CATSGRPGQGFSGANVLTF. The CDR3 region has the DNA TGTGCCACCAGTGGTAGACCGGGACAGGGGTTCTCTGGGGCCAACGTCCTGACTTTC.

The rearrangement joins TRBV28 to TRBJ2-7, with 7 bases that match TRBD2. The J segment lost 5 bases and the V segment lost 7 bases, leaving 8 bases of the junction unmatched. Per the germline V gene, CDR1 is MDHEN and CDR2 is SYDVKM. The CDR3 is 13 amino acids. CDR3 loop: CASTLGGLHEQYF. The CDR3 region has the DNA TGTGCCAGCACCTTGGGAGGGTTGCACGAGCAGTACTTC. The whole variable domain, filled in from reference TRBV28 and TRBJ2-7, reads DVKVTQSSRYLVKRTGEKVFLECVQDMDHENMFWYRQDPGLGLRLIYFSYDVKMKEKGDIPEGYSVSREKKERFSLILESASTNQTSMYLCASTLGGLHEQYFGPGTRLTVT.

The chain links TRBV7-2 to TRBJ2-1; D gene ambiguous. The V gene's germline CDR1 is SGHTA and CDR2 FQGNSA. The V gene lost 0 bases and the J gene lost 8 bases, with 8 bases spanning the gap. The CDR3 has 13 residues. CDR3 protein: CASSLALTDEQFF. The CDR3 DNA follows: TGTGCCAGCAGCTTAGCTCTTACCGATGAGCAGTTCTTC.

The chain couples TRBV2 to TRBJ2-7; D unclear. The ends were cut back, 1 base at V and 5 bases at J, with 12 bases in the middle. This CDR3 has 14 residues. Per the germline V gene, CDR1 is SNHLY and CDR2 is FYNNEI. The DNA for the CDR3 is TGTGCCAGCAGTGAAGGGACGGCACTGAACGAGCAGTACTTC. The encoded protein is CASSEGTALNEQYF.

This clonotype was detected a few times. This chain connects TRBV14 to TRBJ1-2, with 8 nucleotides matching TRBD1. Germline lookup yields CDR1 SGHDN and CDR2 FVKESK. J lost 6 bases, V lost 0 bases, and 6 bases had no gene match. This CDR3 is built from 15 residues. For the CDR3, the DNA is TGTGCCAGCAGCCAAGATTGGACAGGGATTGATGGCTACACCTTC. This gives the protein CASSQDWTGIDGYTF.

The sample holds a few counts of this clonotype. The V gene is TRBV24-1, the J gene TRBJ2-1; D may be TRBD2 (6 bases). Germline V CDR1 and CDR2: KGHDR, SFDVKD. V was pared by 3 bases and J by 4 bases, with 18 bases between. CDR3 length: 17 residues. The CDR3 nucleotides read TGTGCCACCAGTGATGCCGGGACTTCCGACCGGTACAATGAGCAGTTCTTC. It yields the protein CATSDAGTSDRYNEQFF.

This clonotype has only a few counts. The chain uses TRBV7-9 and TRBJ1-2, with 8 bases fitting TRBD1. The CDR3 length is 14 residues. The germline gives CDR1 SEHNR, CDR2 FQNEAQ (reference sequence). The J segment lost 7 bases and the V segment lost 5 bases, leaving 9 bases of the junction unmatched. CDR3 protein: CASSAPPTGAGYTF. The CDR3, as DNA: TGTGCCAGCAGCGCCCCGCCGACAGGGGCTGGCTACACCTTC.

This clonotype was seen more than once but under ten times. The rearrangement joins TRBV7-6 to TRBJ1-1, with D tentatively TRBD1 (6 bases). Germline V gene lookup returns CDR1 SGHVS and CDR2 FNYEAQ. V was clipped by 2 bases and J by 2 bases, with 12 bases between them. The CDR3 loop spans 15 amino acids. CDR3 nucleotide sequence: TGTGCCAGCAGCTTACTTTGGACAGCTAACACTGAAGCTTTCTTT. Its translation is CASSLLWTANTEAFF.

This chain uses TRBV5-1 with TRBJ1-2; D is unresolved. The CDR3 runs to 13 residues. Germline V gives CDR1 SGHRS, CDR2 YFSETQ. V lost 1 base and J 3 bases, leaving 7 bases between the germline ends. The CDR3 nucleotides read TGCGCCAGCAGCTTGTCTTCGGACTATGGCTACACCTTC. Translating gives CASSLSSDYGYTF. Full variable domain (rest looked up from reference TRBV5-1 and TRBJ1-2): KAGVTQTPRYLIKTRGQQVTLSCSPISGHRSVSWYQQTPGQGLQFLFEYFSETQRNKGNFPGRFSGRQFSNSRSEMNVSTLELGDSALYLCASSLSSDYGYTFGSGTRLTVV.

The J gene is TRBJ2-4, the V gene TRBV27, with D uncertain. CDR1 and CDR2 (germline): MNHEY, SMNVEV (reference sequence). This CDR3 contains 14 residues. The V end was cut by 5 bases, the J end by 14 bases, with 22 bases between. CDR3 region: CASSPSTGSAIEYF. CDR3 sequence (DNA): TGTGCCAGCAGTCCTTCTACTGGATCGGCGATAGAGTACTTC.

The chain combines TRBV27 with TRBJ2-4, with 7 bases fitting TRBD2. There are 13 residues in the CDR3. Germline CDR1 is MNHEY and CDR2 is SMNVEV (reference sequence). The trim removed 6 bases at V and 3 bases at J, leaving 2 bases unmatched. The CDR3 protein is CASSWDYKNIQYF. The CDR3 nucleotides read TGTGCCAGCAGCTGGGACTACAAAAACATTCAGTACTTC.

The chain uses TRBV24-1 and TRBJ2-1; D may be TRBD2 (5 bases). Germline CDR1 KGHDR, CDR2 SFDVKD. The V and J ends lost 3 bases and 8 bases respectively, with 16 bases between them. This CDR3 has 15 amino acids. CDR3 loop: CATSDPASGRDEQFF. The CDR3 region has the DNA TGTGCCACCAGTGATCCGGCGAGCGGAAGGGATGAGCAGTTCTTC.

This clonotype was recorded at least ten times. The rearrangement links TRBV20-1 to TRBJ1-1, with a weak D call TRBD1 (5 bases). The CDR3 loop spans 15 amino acids. The germline V gene has CDR1 DFQATT and CDR2 SNEGSKA (reference sequence). Trimming left V 1 base short and J 0 bases short, with 12 bases between. The CDR3 nucleotides are TGCAGTGCTAGAGGTTCAGGGTCGGTGAACACTGAAGCTTTCTTT. This sequence encodes CSARGSGSVNTEAFF.

This clonotype occurred many times. The chain uses TRBV29-1 and TRBJ2-2; the D is unclear. CDR3 length equals 12 residues. Deletions cut 4 bases from V and 8 bases from J, with 11 bases between. In germline, CDR1 is SQVTM, CDR2 ANQGSEA. CDR3 DNA sequence: TGCAGCGTTGCAGAAGGGCGGGGGGAGCTGTTTTTT. Translation gives CSVAEGRGELFF.